This section outlines one T cell receptor (beta chain) sequence together with its context. Its antigen is not identified. Some clones are missing from TCRdb's copy, which holds only in-frame ones; the method was immunoSEQ multiplex PCR. Of about 100,000 clones in the sample, roughly 90% were seen once. The data stem from a study of OX40 agonist ivuxolimab in advanced cancers. Overall study results and limits: At 0.1 to 3.0 mg/kg, clonal expansion of CD4+ and CD8+ blood T cells had occurred by week 6.

The receptor was isolated from an adult with an advanced solid tumor such as melanoma, head and neck, liver or kidney cancer. Source: CD4+ or CD8+ T cells sorted from blood, taken in a trial of the OX40 agonist ivuxolimab.

CDR3 bases: TGTGCCAGCAGCCTGACAGGGACCTACGAGCAGTACTTC. Amino acid sequence: CASSLTGTYEQYF. The V gene is TRBV7-8, the J gene TRBJ2-7, with 7 bases lining up with TRBD1. Germline CDR1 reads SGHVS; CDR2 reads FQNEAQ. This CDR3 is 13 amino acids long. Germline trimming cut 5 bases from V and 2 bases from J; bases unmatched to any gene: 3.